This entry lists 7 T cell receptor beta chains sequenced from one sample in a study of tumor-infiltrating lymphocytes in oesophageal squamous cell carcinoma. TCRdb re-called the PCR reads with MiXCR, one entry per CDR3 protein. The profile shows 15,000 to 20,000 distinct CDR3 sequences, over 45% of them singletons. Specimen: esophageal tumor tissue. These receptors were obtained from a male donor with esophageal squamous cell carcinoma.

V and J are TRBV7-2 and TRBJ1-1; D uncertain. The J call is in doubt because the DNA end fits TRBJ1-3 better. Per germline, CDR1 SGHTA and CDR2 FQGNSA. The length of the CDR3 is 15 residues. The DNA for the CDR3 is TGTGCCAGCAGCTCCTACAGACTCTCTGGAAACACCATATATTTT. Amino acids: CASSSYRLSGNTIYF.

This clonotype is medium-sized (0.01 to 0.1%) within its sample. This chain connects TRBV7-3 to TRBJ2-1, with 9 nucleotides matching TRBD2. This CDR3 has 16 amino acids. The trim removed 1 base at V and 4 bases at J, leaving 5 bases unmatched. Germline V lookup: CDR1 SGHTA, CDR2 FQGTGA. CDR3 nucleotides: TGTGCCAGCAGCTTAATACCAGCGGGAGGTTACAATGAGCAGTTCTTC. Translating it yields CASSLIPAGGYNEQFF.

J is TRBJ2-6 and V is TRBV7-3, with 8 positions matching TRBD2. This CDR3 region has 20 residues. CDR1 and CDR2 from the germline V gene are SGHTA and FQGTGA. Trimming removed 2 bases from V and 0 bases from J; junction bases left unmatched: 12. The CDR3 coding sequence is TGTGCCAGCAGCTTAGGACCGGGGCTAGCGGGCCTCTCTGGGGCCAACGTCCTGACTTTC. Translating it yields CASSLGPGLAGLSGANVLTF. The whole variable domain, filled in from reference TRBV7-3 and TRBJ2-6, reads GAGVSQTPSNKVTEKGKYVELRCDPISGHTALYWYRQSLGQGPEFLIYFQGTGAADDSGLPNDRFFAVRPEGSVSTLKIQRTERGDSAVYLCASSLGPGLAGLSGANVLTFGAGSRLTVL.

CDR3: CASSLGGRPSEQYF. In DNA, the CDR3 is TGTGCCAGCAGTTTGGGCGGGAGGCCAAGCGAGCAGTACTTC. The chain employs TRBV12-3 or TRBV12-4 and TRBJ2-3; 8 nucleotides agree with TRBD2. TRBJ2-7 explains the end of the DNA better; the J call may be wrong. The CDR3 loop spans 14 amino acids.

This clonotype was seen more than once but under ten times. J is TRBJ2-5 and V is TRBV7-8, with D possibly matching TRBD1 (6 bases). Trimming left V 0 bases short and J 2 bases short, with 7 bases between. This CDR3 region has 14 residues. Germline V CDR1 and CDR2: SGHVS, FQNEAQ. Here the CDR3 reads CASSLARGQETQYF. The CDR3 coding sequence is TGTGCCAGCAGCTTAGCTAGGGGGCAAGAGACCCAGTACTTC. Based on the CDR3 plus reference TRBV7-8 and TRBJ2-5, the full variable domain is GAGVSQSPRYKVAKRGQDVALRCDPISGHVSLFWYQQALGQGPEFLTYFQNEAQLDKSGLPSDRFFAERPEGSVSTLKIQRTQQEDSAVYLCASSLARGQETQYFGPGTRLLVL.

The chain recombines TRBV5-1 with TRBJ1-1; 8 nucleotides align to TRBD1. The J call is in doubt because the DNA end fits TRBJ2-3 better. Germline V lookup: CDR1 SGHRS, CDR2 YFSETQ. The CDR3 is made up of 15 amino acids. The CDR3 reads CASRPGTGNIDTQYF. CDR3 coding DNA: TGCGCCAGCAGGCCCGGGACAGGTAACATAGATACGCAGTATTTT.

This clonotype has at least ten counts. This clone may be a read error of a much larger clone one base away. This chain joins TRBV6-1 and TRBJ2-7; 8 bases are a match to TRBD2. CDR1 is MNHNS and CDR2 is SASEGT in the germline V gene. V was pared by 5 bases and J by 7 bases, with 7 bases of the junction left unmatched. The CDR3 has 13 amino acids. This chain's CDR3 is CASSLAGLNEQYF. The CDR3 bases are TGTGCCAGCAGTCTAGCGGGCCTCAATGAGCAGTACTTC.